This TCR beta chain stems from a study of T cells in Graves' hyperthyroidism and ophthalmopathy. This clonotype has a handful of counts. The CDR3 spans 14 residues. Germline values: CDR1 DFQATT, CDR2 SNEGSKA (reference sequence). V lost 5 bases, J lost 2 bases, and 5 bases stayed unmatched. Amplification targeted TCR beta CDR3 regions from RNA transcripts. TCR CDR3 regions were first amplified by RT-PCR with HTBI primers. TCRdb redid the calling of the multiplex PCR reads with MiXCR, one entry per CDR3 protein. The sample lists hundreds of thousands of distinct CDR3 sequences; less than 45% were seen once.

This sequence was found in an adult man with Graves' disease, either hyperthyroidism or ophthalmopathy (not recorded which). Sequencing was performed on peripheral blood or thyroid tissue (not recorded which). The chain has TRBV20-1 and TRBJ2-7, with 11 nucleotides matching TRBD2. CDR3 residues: CSAPASGRTYEQYF. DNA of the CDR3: TGCAGTGCTCCCGCTAGCGGGAGGACCTACGAGCAGTACTTC.